The rows below give T cell receptor beta chains drawn from one sample of a study of T-cell reconstitution after alpha-beta-depleted transplantation in children. MiXCR, run by TCRdb on the PCR reads, gives a single entry per CDR3 protein. The table includes some 600,000 distinct CDR3 sequences, 10% to 15% detected once. Sequences were derived from PBMCs, mostly from graft donor cells, sampled 360 days after TCRalphabeta/CD19-depleted stem cell transplant. The receptors originated from a male patient aged 10 to 17 who had a stem cell transplant for acute myeloid leukemia, so the T cells may come from the graft donor. Both conserved end residues are part of each CDR3. D genes are given only for firm matches. Expanded clones get a size class; other rows say once, few or many, or leave the size out.

D gene	CDR3 length	clone size	V gene	J gene	CDR3 protein	CDR3 DNA
-	13	-	TRBV14	TRBJ2-1	CASSQSLANEQFF	TGTGCCAGCAGCCAGAGCCTAGCGAATGAGCAGTTCTTC
TRBD2	15	few	TRBV4-3	TRBJ2-2	CASSQRSGEIGELFF	TGCGCCAGCAGCCAGCGAAGCGGGGAGATCGGGGAGCTGTTTTTT
-	13	few	TRBV29-1	TRBJ2-2	CSVGRANTGELFF	TGCAGCGTCGGTCGAGCGAACACCGGGGAGCTGTTTTTT
TRBD2	17	-	TRBV11-2	TRBJ2-1	CASSSGGTSGQYNEQFF	TGTGCCAGCAGCTCGGGGGGGACTAGCGGACAATACAATGAGCAGTTCTTC
TRBD2	15	many	TRBV24-1	TRBJ2-5	CATSDALAALETQYF	TGTGCCACCAGTGATGCCCTAGCGGCCCTAGAGACCCAGTACTTC
-	16	few	TRBV7-2	TRBJ2-1	CASSLEGGGPNNEQFF	TGTGCCAGCAGCTTAGAGGGGGGAGGGCCTAACAATGAGCAGTTCTTC
-	16	many	TRBV28	TRBJ1-3	CASSLRERVSGNTIYF	TGTGCCAGCAGTTTACGGGAGAGAGTCTCTGGAAACACCATATATTTT
TRBD2	15	many	TRBV20-1	TRBJ2-1	CSAWDYPSSYNEQFF	TGCAGTGCTTGGGACTACCCGAGCTCCTACAATGAGCAGTTCTTC
-	13	many	TRBV6-5	TRBJ2-7	CASSYGVVYEQYF	TGTGCCAGCAGTTACGGGGTGGTCTACGAGCAGTACTTC
-	13	many	TRBV5-5	TRBJ2-2	CASSLTFTGELFF	TGTGCCAGCAGCTTGACTTTCACCGGGGAGCTGTTTTTT
TRBD2	15	-	TRBV20-1	TRBJ2-5	CSARDGSGRSETQYF	TGCAGTGCTAGAGACGGAAGCGGGAGGTCGGAGACCCAGTACTTC
TRBD1	13	many	TRBV4-3	TRBJ2-7	CASSLQGTYEQYF	TGCGCCAGCAGTCTACAGGGGACCTACGAGCAGTACTTC
-	13	few	TRBV7-6	TRBJ2-5	CASSFIRGETQYF	TGTGCCAGCAGCTTCATTAGGGGAGAGACCCAGTACTTC
TRBD2	18	-	TRBV12-3/TRBV12-4	TRBJ2-7	CASSFPQGLAGGEYEQYF	TGTGCCAGCAGTTTCCCGCAGGGACTAGCGGGAGGGGAATACGAGCAGTACTTC
TRBD2	14	few	TRBV18	TRBJ2-5	CASSRREGQETQYF	TGTGCCAGCTCACGGCGGGAGGGCCAAGAGACCCAGTACTTC
TRBD2	15	few	TRBV20-1	TRBJ2-7	CSAGVRLAGDYEQYF	TGCAGTGCTGGAGTCCGACTAGCGGGAGACTACGAGCAGTACTTC
-	14	-	TRBV20-1	TRBJ2-2	CSARPRVNTGELFF	TGCAGTGCTAGGCCGCGGGTAAACACCGGGGAGCTGTTTTTT
TRBD2	15	few	TRBV6-2/TRBV6-3	TRBJ2-1	CASSSQGLAGNEQFF	TGTGCCAGCAGTTCCCAGGGACTAGCCGGCAATGAGCAGTTCTTC
-	15	few	TRBV7-8	TRBJ2-5	CASSRDLQGGQTQYF	TGTGCCAGCAGCCGGGATTTACAGGGAGGACAGACCCAGTACTTC
TRBD2	15	few	TRBV28	TRBJ2-5	CASKEAGTSRQTQYF	TGTGCCAGCAAAGAGGCCGGGACTAGCAGACAGACCCAGTACTTC
-	17	-	TRBV12-5	TRBJ2-1	CASGLSPPSGSYNEQFF	TGTGCTAGTGGTTTGTCCCCACCCTCGGGCTCCTACAATGAGCAGTTCTTC
-	15	-	TRBV5-1	TRBJ2-1	CASSLVAGLKNEQFF	TGCGCCAGCAGCTTGGTTGCGGGACTGAAAAATGAGCAGTTCTTC
-	14	many	TRBV20-1	TRBJ2-3	CSASTRQPTDTQYF	TGCAGTGCATCCACCCGACAGCCGACAGATACGCAGTATTTT
TRBD2	14	many	TRBV7-3	TRBJ2-1	CASSSQTSAIEQFF	TGTGCCAGCAGCTCCCAGACTAGCGCTATTGAGCAGTTCTTC
-	15	many	TRBV12-3/TRBV12-4	TRBJ2-4	CASSLYQGDKNIQYF	TGTGCCAGCAGTTTGTACCAGGGCGACAAAAACATTCAGTACTTC
-	15	-	TRBV12-3/TRBV12-4	TRBJ1-4	CASSFRRAVNEKLFF	TGTGCCAGCAGTTTCCGGAGGGCGGTTAATGAAAAACTGTTTTTT
TRBD1	16	-	TRBV2	TRBJ2-7	CASTKGGQGSSYEQYF	TGTGCCAGCACCAAGGGAGGACAGGGCTCCTCCTACGAGCAGTACTTC
-	15	few	TRBV18	TRBJ2-7	CASSPAGDFPLGQYF	TGTGCCAGCTCACCAGCCGGGGACTTCCCCCTTGGGCAGTACTTC
-	13	-	TRBV20-1	TRBJ2-5	CSARRGRGETQYF	TGCAGTGCTAGACGGGGGCGGGGAGAGACCCAGTACTTC
-	16	few	TRBV20-1	TRBJ2-7	CSASAARLGVTYEQYF	TGCAGTGCTAGTGCCGCAAGACTAGGAGTGACCTACGAGCAGTACTTC
-	10	few	TRBV25-1	TRBJ1-3	CASSANTIYF	TGTGCCAGCAGTGCGAACACCATATATTTT
-	15	-	TRBV20-1	TRBJ1-5	CSASLGRESNQPQHF	TGCAGTGCTAGCTTAGGCAGGGAAAGCAATCAGCCCCAGCATTTT
-	16	many	TRBV3-1	TRBJ2-2	CASSQAGLRNTGELFF	TGTGCCAGCAGCCAAGCAGGACTCAGGAACACCGGGGAGCTGTTTTTT
-	15	many	TRBV7-7	TRBJ2-7	CASSTALGPAYEQYF	TGTGCTAGCAGCACTGCCTTGGGTCCCGCCTACGAGCAGTACTTC
-	13	-	TRBV7-6	TRBJ2-1	CASSLWTDDEQFF	TGTGCCAGCAGCCTATGGACGGACGATGAGCAGTTCTTC
-	12	-	TRBV12-3/TRBV12-4	TRBJ2-5	CASAMTAETQYF	TGTGCCAGTGCAATGACCGCGGAGACCCAGTACTTC
-	13	-	TRBV14	TRBJ2-5	CASSHSGWETQYF	TGTGCCAGCAGCCATTCCGGATGGGAGACCCAGTACTTC
-	16	many	TRBV6-1	TRBJ2-7	CATPWGVYLGWYEQYF	TGTGCCACCCCCTGGGGCGTATACCTGGGCTGGTACGAGCAGTACTTC
-	17	-	TRBV7-2	TRBJ2-5	CASSLAGGGWGQETQYF	TGTGCCAGCAGCTTAGCGGGCGGCGGGTGGGGACAAGAGACCCAGTACTTC
-	14	-	TRBV20-1	TRBJ1-3	CSARMTFSGNTIYF	TGCAGTGCTAGAATGACATTCTCTGGAAACACCATATATTTT
TRBD2	12	many	TRBV29-1	TRBJ2-1	CSVGLAGDEQFF	TGCAGCGTTGGACTAGCGGGAGATGAGCAGTTCTTC
TRBD2	18	-	TRBV29-1	TRBJ2-2	CSVSTRTSGRPRTGELFF	TGCAGCGTTTCAACTCGGACTAGCGGGAGGCCGAGGACCGGGGAGCTGTTTTTT
-	13	many	TRBV6-2/TRBV6-3	TRBJ1-1	CASSLASFAEAFF	TGTGCCAGCAGTTTAGCGTCGTTCGCTGAAGCTTTCTTT
TRBD1	16	few	TRBV3-1	TRBJ2-7	CASSQTPGTGGYEQYF	TGTGCCAGCAGCCAGACACCCGGGACAGGAGGATACGAGCAGTACTTC
-	16	few	TRBV7-2	TRBJ1-5	CASSLAKGLLSQPQHF	TGTGCCAGCAGCTTAGCGAAAGGTCTCCTGAGTCAGCCCCAGCATTTT
TRBD2	16	few	TRBV29-1	TRBJ2-3	CSVQQGLAGATDTQYF	TGCAGCGTTCAACAGGGACTAGCGGGAGCCACAGATACGCAGTATTTT
-	16	-	TRBV12-3/TRBV12-4	TRBJ1-3	CASRKDRTFSGNTIYF	TGTGCCAGCCGAAAAGACAGGACCTTCTCTGGAAACACCATATATTTT
-	17	few	TRBV18	TRBJ2-5	CASSPRWTSGPQETQYF	TGTGCCAGCTCACCACGTTGGACAAGCGGACCCCAAGAGACCCAGTACTTC
TRBD2	15	few	TRBV5-1	TRBJ2-1	CASSLALAGADEQFF	TGCGCCAGCAGCTTGGCACTAGCGGGAGCGGATGAGCAGTTCTTC
-	14	many	TRBV6-5	TRBJ1-1	CASSSGRGNTEAFF	TGTGCCAGCAGTTCCGGGAGGGGGAACACTGAAGCTTTCTTT
TRBD2	16	few	TRBV27	TRBJ2-7	CASSSLGLAGFYEQYF	TGTGCCAGCAGTTCACTGGGACTAGCGGGATTCTACGAGCAGTACTTC
-	15	-	TRBV24-1	TRBJ2-2	CATSSEGGGTGELFF	TGTGCCACCAGCTCCGAGGGGGGGGGCACCGGGGAGCTGTTTTTT
-	15	many	TRBV6-5	TRBJ1-3	CASSYQGGSGNTIYF	TGTGCCAGCAGTTACCAGGGCGGATCTGGAAACACCATATATTTT
-	15	few	TRBV7-6	TRBJ2-7	CASSLAGQGRHEQYF	TGTGCCAGCAGCTTAGCAGGCCAGGGACGGCACGAGCAGTACTTC
TRBD2	14	-	TRBV12-3/TRBV12-4	TRBJ2-5	CASRLAGGQETQYF	TGTGCCAGCAGACTAGCGGGAGGGCAAGAGACCCAGTACTTC